This is a list of T cell receptor beta chains from one sample in a study of T cells in Graves' hyperthyroidism and ophthalmopathy. In TCRdb, the multiplex PCR reads were re-called with MiXCR into one record per CDR3 protein. The data contain 600,000 or so distinct CDR3 sequences, roughly 46% of them seen just once; the ten biggest clones take up 8.2%. The source material was peripheral blood or thyroid tissue (not recorded which). All receptors derive from a young woman with Graves' hyperthyroidism. Each CDR3 is given with its conserved first and last residue. A D gene is named only where the DNA matches it firmly. A row's size may be missing; if present it is once, few, many or a size class.

d_gene,j_gene,v_gene,abundance,CDR3nt,CDR3aa
.,TRBJ2-7,TRBV6-4,.,TGTGCCAGCAGTGAAGGGGAATCCTACGAGCAGTACTTC,CASSEGESYEQYF
TRBD1,TRBJ1-2,TRBV10-2,many,TGCGCCAGCAGGGAAGGGACAGGGGCCTATCGCTACACCTTC,CASREGTGAYRYTF
TRBD1,TRBJ1-2,TRBV11-2,.,TGTGCCAGCAGCCCCCGACAGGGGTGGAATGGCTACACCTTC,CASSPRQGWNGYTF
.,TRBJ1-1,TRBV2,.,TGTGCCAGCAGTGTACAGGGAAAGAACACTGAAGCTTTCTTT,CASSVQGKNTEAFF
TRBD1,TRBJ1-2,TRBV19,few,TGTGCCAGTAGTATTTTGGGACAGGTCAACTATGGCTACACCTTC,CASSILGQVNYGYTF
.,TRBJ1-1,TRBV2,.,TGTGCCAGCAGTGATCATCTTAGGAACACTGAAGCTTTCTTT,CASSDHLRNTEAFF
TRBD1,TRBJ1-5,TRBV29-1,.,TGCAGTCGGGGGACAGGCTACAATCAGCCCCAGCATTTT,CSRGTGYNQPQHF
.,TRBJ1-2,TRBV10-2,.,TGCGCCAGCAGCGATGGTATTAGCTATGGCTACACCTTC,CASSDGISYGYTF
.,TRBJ1-2,TRBV10-3,.,TGTGCCATCAGTCAGGGAAGTGAAAACTATGGCTACACCTTC,CAISQGSENYGYTF
.,TRBJ1-5,TRBV10-3,few,TGTGCCAGTAGTATAGGGAGGGCCGGCAATCAGCCCCAGCATTTT,CASSIGRAGNQPQHF
TRBD2,TRBJ2-7,TRBV12-3/TRBV12-4,.,TGTGCCAGCAGTTACTCAGGTAGCGGGAACTACGAGCAGTACTTC,CASSYSGSGNYEQYF
.,TRBJ1-4,TRBV19,.,TGTGCCAGTAGCACAGTGGAGATTAATGAAAAACTGTTTTTT,CASSTVEINEKLFF
.,TRBJ2-7,TRBV7-2,.,TGTGCCAGCAGCGTCCGGGAAAAAGGCTACGAGCAGTACTTC,CASSVREKGYEQYF
TRBD2,TRBJ2-1,TRBV7-6,.,TGTGCCAGCAGCTTAGGGACTAGCGGGAGCACTGAGCAGTTCTTC,CASSLGTSGSTEQFF
.,TRBJ1-5,TRBV10-3,.,TGTGCCATCAATAGCAATCAGCCCCAGCATTTT,CAINSNQPQHF
.,TRBJ1-1,TRBV29-1,.,TGCAGCCAAGATGGGCAGGGCACTGAAGCTTTCTTT,CSQDGQGTEAFF
.,TRBJ2-5,TRBV29-1,.,TGCAGCGTTGAGGGATGGGAGACCCAGTACTTC,CSVEGWETQYF
.,TRBJ1-6,TRBV20-1,few,TGCAGTGCTAGAGACCCCGGGACCACCAATCCACCCCTCCACTTT,CSARDPGTTNPPLHF
TRBD2,TRBJ2-5,TRBV20-1,.,TGCAGTGCCCCAACTAGCGGGAATAACCAAGAGACCCAGTACTTC,CSAPTSGNNQETQYF
.,TRBJ2-5,TRBV19,few,TGTGCCAGTAGTATAGGAAGACTCCGGTACTTC,CASSIGRLRYF
TRBD1,TRBJ1-5,TRBV25-1,many,TGTGCCAGCAGTGAAGGGACAGGGCTTCAGCCCCAGCATTTT,CASSEGTGLQPQHF
.,TRBJ2-5,TRBV20-1,few,TGCAGTGCTAGATCGGTGGCAGGCAAAGAGACCCAGTACTTC,CSARSVAGKETQYF
TRBD1,TRBJ2-7,TRBV15,.,TGTGCCACCAGCAGAGCCGCCGGGACAGGGGGCGGTTACGAGCAGTACTTC,CATSRAAGTGGGYEQYF
.,TRBJ2-7,TRBV24-1,.,TGTGCCACCAGTGACTCAGACACTGAGCAGTACTTC,CATSDSDTEQYF
TRBD1,TRBJ2-7,TRBV29-1,.,TGCAGCGTTGCTGGGACAGCCTCCTACGAGCAGTACTTC,CSVAGTASYEQYF
.,TRBJ2-2,TRBV19,.,TGTGCCAGTAGGCCTCGAGGGGAGCTGTTTTTT,CASRPRGELFF
.,TRBJ2-7,TRBV10-3,few,TGTGCCAGCAGTGGCCTCCGGGACTCGATCTACGAGCAGTACTTC,CASSGLRDSIYEQYF
.,TRBJ1-5,TRBV7-9,.,TGTGCCAGCAGCTTTTCAGGGTTCAATCAGCCCCAGCATTTT,CASSFSGFNQPQHF
.,TRBJ1-1,TRBV7-8,.,TGTGCCAGCAGCGCCCCAACAGGGCCTAGGACTGAAGCTTTCTTT,CASSAPTGPRTEAFF
TRBD1,TRBJ1-4,TRBV12-3/TRBV12-4,few,TGTGCCAGCATTCATGGAACAGGGGATGAAAAACTGTTTTTT,CASIHGTGDEKLFF
.,TRBJ1-6,TRBV25-1,.,TGTGCCAGCAGGTCCTCGGTGGGGGCGAACCTCGTCTCACCCCTCCACTTT,CASRSSVGANLVSPLHF
TRBD2,TRBJ2-7,TRBV9,few,TGTGCCACCTCGGATCAGGGACTAGCGGAACTGAACGAGCAGTACTTC,CATSDQGLAELNEQYF
.,TRBJ1-3,TRBV9,.,TGTGCCAGCAGCGCCGGAGGAGGTTACTTGGGAAACACCATATATTTT,CASSAGGGYLGNTIYF
.,TRBJ2-5,TRBV7-9,.,TGTGCCAGCAAACGGTGGGGTTGGGTTAGAGAGACCCAGTACTTC,CASKRWGWVRETQYF
.,TRBJ2-5,TRBV7-2,.,TGTGCCAGCAGCTTTGGAGCTCGGAGGGAGACCCAGTACTTC,CASSFGARRETQYF
TRBD1,TRBJ1-1,TRBV15,many,TGTGCCACCAGCAGAGGCCGGGGCAGGGGGCGCGGTGAAGCTTTCTTT,CATSRGRGRGRGEAFF
.,TRBJ2-6,TRBV19,.,TGTGCCAGTACCGAACAGGGCTCAGCCAACGTCCTGACTTTC,CASTEQGSANVLTF
TRBD1,TRBJ1-1,TRBV29-1,many,TGCAGCGTTGAAGAGAGGACAGGCATGAACACTGAAGCTTTCTTT,CSVEERTGMNTEAFF
.,TRBJ1-1,TRBV9,.,TGTGCCAGCAGCGTATCCCTGAACACTGAAGCTTTCTTT,CASSVSLNTEAFF
TRBD2,TRBJ2-5,TRBV7-6,.,TGTGCCAGCAGCTTAGGGGGACACCGGGAGGGAGAGACCCAGTACTTC,CASSLGGHREGETQYF
.,TRBJ2-5,TRBV29-1,few,TGCAGCGTTCAGACCGGGGAGACCCAGTACTTC,CSVQTGETQYF
.,TRBJ1-6,TRBV7-6,.,TGTGCCAGCAGAACTCAATCCTCACCCCTCCACTTT,CASRTQSSPLHF
TRBD1,TRBJ1-1,TRBV19,many,TGTGCCAGTAGTATACGGACAGGGGTGAACACTGAAGCTTTCTTT,CASSIRTGVNTEAFF
.,TRBJ1-6,TRBV7-8,.,TGTGCCAGCAGCTCCAGGCCCTATAATTCACCCCTCCACTTT,CASSSRPYNSPLHF
TRBD2,TRBJ2-7,TRBV7-2,.,TGCGCCAGCAGCCCAAACGGGGGGGAGGCCTTTTACGAGCAGTACTTC,CASSPNGGEAFYEQYF
TRBD1,TRBJ2-5,TRBV7-9,.,TGTGCCAGCAGCGAGACGACAGGGATAGAGACCCAGTACTTC,CASSETTGIETQYF
.,TRBJ1-3,TRBV7-9,many,TGTGCCAGCAGCTTGTATGGAAACACCATATATTTT,CASSLYGNTIYF
.,TRBJ1-5,TRBV20-1,.,TGCAGTGCTAAGATAGGAGAGCAGCCCCAGCATTTT,CSAKIGEQPQHF
.,TRBJ1-2,TRBV20-1,.,TGCAGTGCTCCTTTATGGGGTAAAGCAGACTATGGCTACACCTTC,CSAPLWGKADYGYTF
TRBD1,TRBJ1-1,TRBV13,few,TGTGCCAGCAGCAGAAGACGGGGACAGAACATGAACACTGAAGCTTTCTTT,CASSRRRGQNMNTEAFF
.,TRBJ1-4,TRBV29-1,.,TGCAGCGTCGGGGCGCGGGGCGGAAAACTGTTTTTT,CSVGARGGKLFF
TRBD2,TRBJ2-7,TRBV7-9,few,TGTGCCAGCAGCTTAGAGGGTAGCGGGCCTGTCTACGAGCAGTACTTC,CASSLEGSGPVYEQYF
.,TRBJ1-3,TRBV7-2,few,TGTGCCAGCAGCTTATTGTCTGCCGGAAACACCATATATTTT,CASSLLSAGNTIYF
TRBD1,TRBJ2-5,TRBV7-9,.,TGTGCCAGCAGCTTAGGCCTGACAGGGGGACAAGAGACCCAGTACTTC,CASSLGLTGGQETQYF
TRBD1,TRBJ1-1,TRBV7-9,.,TGTGCCAGCAGCTTATGGGGGACAGGGCGCACTGAAGCTTTCTTT,CASSLWGTGRTEAFF
.,TRBJ1-1,TRBV7-9,.,TGTGCCAGTAGTATAGAGGCGAGCGTGAACACTGAAGCTTTCTTT,CASSIEASVNTEAFF
TRBD1,TRBJ1-2,TRBV20-1,.,TGCAGTGCTAGAGGTAGATCGACAGGGGGCAAGGGTTACTATGGCTACACCTTC,CSARGRSTGGKGYYGYTF
.,TRBJ1-2,TRBV19,.,TGTGCCAGTAGTATTTCCCAGGGCTATGGCTACACCTTC,CASSISQGYGYTF
.,TRBJ1-2,TRBV12-3/TRBV12-4,many,TGTGCCAGCAGCACGGACGGAGTTAACTATGGCTACACCTTC,CASSTDGVNYGYTF